The next 13 T cell receptor beta chains were all read from a single sample in a study of T cell repertoires in cytomegalovirus infection. Using its own MiXCR run on the reads, TCRdb lists one record per CDR3 protein. The data show over 450,000 distinct CDR3 sequences, with 10% to 12% seen just once and roughly 10% held by the top ten. The specimen sequenced was PBMCs. Receptor source: a human donor in good health (CMV status not recorded). Some clones in this sample may be carry-over from other donors' samples.

This clonotype was recorded a few times. V is TRBV28 and J is TRBJ1-5, with D possibly being TRBD1 (6 bases). The CDR3 has 18 residues. The V gene's germline CDR1 is MDHEN and CDR2 SYDVKM. Trimming took 3 bases from V and 0 from J, leaving 18 bases between them. DNA for the CDR3: TGTGCCAGCAGTTTTTTCGGCGGGACAAAGTATAGCAATCAGCCCCAGCATTTT. It is translated as CASSFFGGTKYSNQPQHF.

This clonotype was observed many times. The V gene is TRBV28, the J gene TRBJ2-1; maybe TRBD1 (6 bases). Trimming left V 1 base short and J 6 bases short, with 22 bases between. This CDR3 comprises 18 residues. Germline CDR1 and CDR2: MDHEN and SYDVKM. DNA for the CDR3: TGTGCCAGCAGTTTATCCTTCTCACGGAGGACAGATTTCAATGAGCAGTTCTTC. The encoded protein is CASSLSFSRRTDFNEQFF.

At least ten counts were recorded for this clonotype. This chain joins TRBV20-1 and TRBJ1-1; 8 bases align to TRBD1. There are 15 residues in the CDR3. Germline V gives CDR1 DFQATT, CDR2 SNEGSKA (reference sequence). The ends lost 0 bases at V and 5 bases at J; junction bases unmatched: 8. The CDR3 here is CSARDQGARETEAFF. As DNA, the CDR3 is TGCAGTGCTAGAGATCAGGGGGCGAGGGAAACTGAAGCTTTCTTT.

In its sample, this clonotype was seen many times. The chain combines TRBV7-9 with TRBJ2-1; the D gene is possibly TRBD2 (6 bases). V dropped 5 bases and J dropped 3 bases, with 14 bases sitting between them. The CDR3 covers 15 residues. In germline, CDR1 is SEHNR, CDR2 FQNEAQ (reference sequence). CDR3 sequence (DNA): TGTGCCAGCAGCCGGACAAGGGAGGACTACAATGAGCAGTTCTTC. It encodes CASSRTREDYNEQFF.

This clonotype was seen at least ten times. The V gene is TRBV28, the J gene TRBJ2-6, with D unresolved. The CDR3 consists of 15 residues. In germline, CDR1 is MDHEN, CDR2 SYDVKM. V lost 6 bases and J lost 2, with 11 bases in between. CDR3 region: CASSPHPTGANVLTF. DNA of the CDR3: TGTGCCAGCAGCCCGCACCCTACTGGGGCCAACGTCCTGACTTTC.

V gene TRBV6-5 combines with J gene TRBJ1-1, with TRBD1 identical over 9 bases. This CDR3 region has 16 residues. Germline values: CDR1 MNHEY, CDR2 SVGAGI. The ends lost 4 bases at V and 0 bases at J; junction bases unmatched: 6. The CDR3 nucleotides are TGTGCCAGCAGTTGGACAGGGGAGGGCATGAACACTGAAGCTTTCTTT. Amino acids: CASSWTGEGMNTEAFF.

This clonotype was counted at least ten times. The rearrangement links TRBV7-2 to TRBJ1-1; D remains unclear. Trimming removed 3 bases at V and 2 bases at J, with 10 bases between. The CDR3 contains 14 residues. Germline CDR1 is SGHTA and CDR2 is FQGNSA. CDR3 sequence reads: CASSLTAENTEAFF. CDR3 sequence (DNA): TGTGCCAGCAGCTTGACCGCAGAAAACACTGAAGCTTTCTTT.

The chain carries TRBV12-3 or TRBV12-4 and TRBJ1-2; a weak D match, TRBD1 (5 bases). Trimming took off 5 bases at V and 2 bases at J, with 18 bases between the two ends. The CDR3 length is 16 residues. CDR3: CASSPLTEGKNYGYTF. CDR3 nucleotide sequence: TGTGCCAGCAGTCCCCTGACAGAAGGAAAAAACTATGGCTACACCTTC.

This clonotype was seen many times. The chain is built from TRBV28 and TRBJ2-7; no definite D call. Trimming removed 7 bases from V and 5 bases from J, with 33 bases in between. The length of the CDR3 is 19 residues. Germline CDR1 is MDHEN and CDR2 is SYDVKM. CDR3 sequence (DNA): TGTGCCAGCACCCCATTACCCTTCCCTTTCCCAAGCTCTGGGGACGAGCAGTACTTC. Translation gives CASTPLPFPFPSSGDEQYF.

The table lists this clonotype with many counts. J is TRBJ1-1 and V is TRBV20-1, with 9 bases matching TRBD1. The J segment lost 1 base and the V segment lost 6 bases, leaving 15 bases of the junction unmatched. Germline V gene sequence: CDR1 DFQATT, CDR2 SNEGSKA (reference sequence). CDR3 length: 17 residues. CDR3 sequence reads: CSAESPGTGIPNTEAFF. In nucleotides, the CDR3 is TGCAGTGCCGAATCACCCGGGACAGGGATCCCGAACACTGAAGCTTTCTTT.

This clonotype has only a few counts. The rearrangement links TRBV2 to TRBJ2-7; D unresolved. CDR1 SNHLY and CDR2 FYNNEI come from the germline V gene. The ends were cut back, 5 bases at V and 1 base at J, with 9 bases in the middle. This CDR3 has 13 amino acids. CDR3 coding DNA: TGTGCCAGCAGTATAAGCGTTTCCTACGAGCAGTACTTC. This translates into CASSISVSYEQYF.

This clonotype was observed a few times. The rearrangement links TRBV19 to TRBJ1-5; unclear D gene. Germline CDR1 and CDR2: LNHDA and SQIVND (reference sequence). The CDR3 is made up of 15 amino acids. V dropped 6 bases and J dropped 10 bases, with 22 bases sitting between them. CDR3 sequence: CASSPWGSPGQPQHF. DNA of the CDR3: TGTGCCAGTAGCCCGTGGGGTAGTCCAGGCCAACCCCAGCATTTT.

This clonotype was detected only a few times. The chain combines TRBV28 with TRBJ1-1; TRBD1 aligns across 10 bases. After removal of 2 bases from V and 0 bases from J, the junction contained 6 bases not matched to a gene. This CDR3 has 17 amino acids. CDR1 and CDR2 (germline): MDHEN, SYDVKM. As DNA, the CDR3 is TGTGCCAGCAGTTTAATCGGGACAGGGGCCTTGAACACTGAAGCTTTCTTT. Amino acid sequence: CASSLIGTGALNTEAFF.